This T cell receptor beta chain came from a study of T-cell reconstitution after alpha-beta-depleted transplantation in children. Preparation of the TCRbeta library was carried out with unique molecular identifiers. A single record per CDR3 protein comes from TCRdb applying MiXCR to the PCR reads. This table has about 640,000 distinct CDR3 sequences, 15% to 20% appearing once. CDR3 size: 15 residues. V was clipped by 1 base and J by 4 bases, with 12 bases between them. Germline V gene sequence: CDR1 KGHDR, CDR2 SFDVKD. This clonotype has a count of ten or more. The chain has TRBV24-1 and TRBJ2-5; weak D call: TRBD2 (5 bases). This sample comprised PBMCs from the stem cell graft donor, obtained from the stem cell graft. This TCR came from a human donor who donated a stem cell graft to a child with acute myeloid leukemia. The CDR3 sequence: CATSDFGVSGETQYF. The CDR3 bases are TGTGCCACCAGTGATTTCGGGGTATCGGGAGAGACCCAGTACTTC.